The 27 T cell receptor beta chains given below trace back to one sample, sequenced in a study of blood T cell repertoires in COVID-19. Method: immunoSEQ multiplex PCR; TCRdb's copy keeps in-frame clones and lacks some. The data show fewer than 400,000 clones, with around 87% seen just once and 10% held by the top ten. What was sequenced was PBMCs or T cells enriched from blood (not recorded which). The receptors stem from a woman in her forties or fifties who had recovered from COVID-19.

The chain uses TRBV9 and TRBJ2-2; TRBD1 is a possible D gene (6 bases). In germline, CDR1 is SGDLS, CDR2 YYNGEE. V gave up 4 bases and J gave up 6 bases, with 16 bases separating them. The CDR3 sequence is 15 residues long. Here the CDR3 reads CASSPRQATPGELFF. CDR3 nucleotide sequence: TGTGCCAGCAGCCCCCGACAGGCAACCCCCGGGGAGCTGTTTTTT.

The chain recombines TRBV6-4 with TRBJ2-3, with TRBD2 matching 7 bases. The CDR3 has 16 residues. Germline V lookup: CDR1 MRHNA, CDR2 SNTAGT. Germline trimming cut 3 bases from V and 5 bases from J; bases unmatched to any gene: 11. CDR3 sequence (DNA): TGTGCCAGCAGTGAATCTAGCGGAACTCTCGGAGATACGCAGTATTTT. Amino acid sequence: CASSESSGTLGDTQYF.

V usage is TRBV19 and J usage is TRBJ1-5; possibly TRBD1 for D (5 bases). Trimming pared 3 bases from V and 7 bases from J, leaving 13 bases between. The length of the CDR3 is 14 residues. In germline, CDR1 is LNHDA, CDR2 SQIVND (reference sequence). The CDR3 region has the DNA TGTGCCAGTAGTATCGCTGGGGGGAGCCAGCCCCAGCATTTT. Its protein product is CASSIAGGSQPQHF.

V gene TRBV11-3 combines with J gene TRBJ1-3, with D perhaps TRBD1 (6 bases). CDR1 and CDR2 (germline): SGHNT, YENEEA. Trimming stripped 8 bases from V and 4 bases from J, with 12 bases between. The CDR3 totals 13 residues. In DNA, the CDR3 is TGTGCCAGCGGTACAGGGTTGGGAAACACCATATATTTT. Translating gives CASGTGLGNTIYF.

The chain uses TRBV4-3 and TRBJ1-1, with a tentative D call TRBD1 (5 bases). V lost 3 bases and J lost 2, with 10 bases in between. The germline V gene encodes CDR1 LGHNA and CDR2 YSLEER. This CDR3 has 14 amino acids. The CDR3 is CASSQQTENTEAFF. The CDR3 DNA follows: TGCGCCAGCAGCCAGCAGACAGAAAACACTGAAGCTTTCTTT.

V usage is TRBV18 and J usage is TRBJ1-4, with a tentative D call TRBD1 (5 bases). CDR3 length: 15 residues. The V end was cut by 4 bases, the J end by 2 bases, with 11 bases between. The germline gives CDR1 KGHSH, CDR2 LQKENI. The CDR3 is CASSRVRATNEKLFF. CDR3 DNA sequence: TGTGCCAGCTCACGCGTCAGGGCCACTAATGAAAAACTGTTTTTT.

On this clone: The sample carries other DNA sequences with the same CDR3. The chain combines TRBV30 with TRBJ1-5; no reliable D call. Trimming took 0 bases from V and 7 from J, leaving 7 bases between them. The CDR3 loop spans 12 amino acids. The germline V gene has CDR1 GTSNPN and CDR2 SVGIG (reference sequence). DNA for the CDR3: TGTGCCTGGAGTGTACCGGGGCAGCCCCAGCATTTT. Translating it yields CAWSVPGQPQHF.

The count of this clone is one. The chain links TRBV21-1 to TRBJ2-7; TRBD2 is the table's D call, not checked against the DNA. TRBV21-1 is termed a pseudogene. The CDR3 loop spans 15 amino acids. CDR3 sequence reads: CASSIQKEETYEQYF. As DNA, the CDR3 is TGTGCCAGCAGCATCCAGAAAGAGGAAACCTACGAGCAGTACTTC.

CDR3 protein: CASSTGQGQERGYTF. The CDR3, as DNA: TGCGCCAGCAGCACCGGACAGGGACAGGAGCGTGGCTACACCTTC. The chain carries TRBV5-1 and TRBJ1-2, with TRBD1 matching over 8 bases. The V and J ends lost 4 bases and 7 bases, in that order; junction bases with no gene match: 12. Germline V gives CDR1 SGHRS, CDR2 YFSETQ. This CDR3 spans 15 amino acids.

The rearrangement uses TRBV10-3 and TRBJ1-1; 7 positions agree with TRBD1. Germline values: CDR1 ENHRY, CDR2 SYGVKD. The CDR3 consists of 15 residues. V gave up 3 bases and J gave up 1 base; unmatched junction bases: 5. The CDR3 here is CAISDINRGNTEAFF. The CDR3 coding sequence is TGTGCCATCAGTGACATAAACAGGGGGAACACTGAAGCTTTCTTT.

This chain connects TRBV28 to TRBJ2-7; D may be TRBD2 (6 bases). V lost 4 bases, J lost 3 bases, and 16 bases lay in between. The length of the CDR3 is 15 residues. From germline, CDR1 is MDHEN and CDR2 SYDVKM. The CDR3, as DNA: TGTGCCAGCAGTTCACCCTCCGGGACTCTCTACGAGCAGTACTTC. Its translation is CASSSPSGTLYEQYF.

The DNA for the CDR3 is TGTGCCAGCACCTCGAGGGCCAAAGATACTGAAGCTTTCTTT. It encodes CASTSRAKDTEAFF. The chain is built from TRBV5-4 and TRBJ1-1; no firm D call. Trimming took 6 bases from V and 5 from J, leaving 17 bases between them. This CDR3 has 14 amino acids. Germline V gene lookup returns CDR1 SGHNT and CDR2 YYREEE (reference sequence).

V is TRBV19 and J is TRBJ2-1, with a possible D match to TRBD2 (7 bases). From germline, CDR1 is LNHDA and CDR2 SQIVND (reference sequence). The V and J ends lost 4 bases and 9 bases respectively, with 19 bases between them. This CDR3 has 15 residues. CDR3 in amino acids: CASSTFPGGRSEQFF. The CDR3 coding sequence is TGTGCCAGTAGTACGTTTCCGGGGGGCCGGAGTGAGCAGTTCTTC.

This clone has only one observation. This chain links TRBV27 with TRBJ1-3; D call uncertain. CDR1 is MNHEY and CDR2 is SMNVEV in the germline V gene (reference sequence). V was trimmed by 4 bases and J by 0 bases, leaving 7 bases between them. The CDR3 is 14 amino acids. CDR3 DNA: TGTGCCAGCAGTTCGTCAGTCTCTGGAAACACCATATATTTT. Translated: CASSSSVSGNTIYF.

This chain joins TRBV6-4 and TRBJ1-2; no reliable D call. V was cut by 2 bases and J by 7 bases, with 14 bases left in between. The CDR3 spans 14 residues. Germline-derived CDR1 and CDR2 are MRHNA and SNTAGT. DNA of the CDR3: TGTGCCAGCAGTGACAGCAGGTTTGGAATTGGCTACACCTTC. It specifies CASSDSRFGIGYTF.

The V call is TRBV9, the J call TRBJ2-6; 8 positions agree with TRBD2. J was trimmed by 0 bases and V by 6 bases; bases with no gene match: 11. The length of the CDR3 is 18 residues. CDR1 SGDLS and CDR2 YYNGEE come from the germline V gene. The DNA of the CDR3 is TGTGCCAGCACCACGAGCGGGGGTCCCCGCTCTGGGGCCAACGTCCTGACTTTC. It specifies CASTTSGGPRSGANVLTF.

The V call is TRBV30, the J call TRBJ1-2; TRBD1 matches 10 bases. The V and J ends lost 2 bases and 8 bases, in that order; junction bases with no gene match: 8. CDR3 length: 14 residues. Germline V gene data show CDR1 as GTSNPN and CDR2 as SVGIG (reference sequence). CDR3 loop: CAWSPDRGLGGYTF. DNA for the CDR3: TGTGCCTGGAGTCCCGACAGGGGGCTGGGAGGCTACACCTTC.

The chain couples TRBV13 to TRBJ1-1; D may be TRBD1 (6 bases). The CDR3 has 12 residues. Trimming took off 4 bases at V and 6 bases at J, with 9 bases between the two ends. Germline CDR1 reads PRHDT; CDR2 reads FYEKMQ (reference sequence). CDR3 loop: CASSSRGSEAFF. The DNA for the CDR3 is TGTGCCAGCAGCTCCAGGGGTTCTGAAGCTTTCTTT.

The V gene is TRBV7-9, the J gene TRBJ1-4; the D is unclear. Trimming took 2 bases from V and 0 from J, leaving 10 bases between them. The germline CDR1 and CDR2 sequences are SEHNR and FQNEAQ (reference sequence). The CDR3 sequence is 16 residues long. In DNA, the CDR3 is TGTGCCAGCAGCTTAACGGAGGTGGCAACTAATGAAAAACTGTTTTTT. Encoded protein: CASSLTEVATNEKLFF.

This chain uses TRBV6-5 with TRBJ1-3, with TRBD1 matching over 8 bases. Trimming took 6 bases from V and 8 from J; bases not matched to a gene: 12. CDR1 and CDR2 from the germline V gene are MNHEY and SVGAGI. The CDR3 sequence is 15 residues long. As DNA, the CDR3 is TGTGCCAGCAGATGGGACAGGCCACCCCGAGACACCATATATTTT. This translates into CASRWDRPPRDTIYF.

This clone was observed a single time. The chain employs TRBV4-1 and TRBJ2-7, with 8 bases identical to TRBD2. J lost 0 bases, V lost 1 base, and 11 bases had no gene match. Germline assignment: CDR1 MGHRA and CDR2 YSYEKL. CDR3 size: 18 residues. CDR3 sequence reads: CASSQGLFSGDLSYEQYF. The DNA of the CDR3 is TGCGCCAGCAGCCAAGGCCTATTTAGCGGGGACCTCTCCTACGAGCAGTACTTC.

The V gene is TRBV5-1, the J gene TRBJ2-7, with 8 bases lining up with TRBD1. Germline-derived CDR1 and CDR2 are SGHRS and YFSETQ. V was clipped by 2 bases and J by 2 bases; unmatched bases: 6. This CDR3 is 15 amino acids long. The DNA of the CDR3 is TGCGCCAGCAGCTTAGAAGGACAGGGAACCTACGAGCAGTACTTC. It encodes CASSLEGQGTYEQYF. The complete variable domain, with remaining parts taken from reference TRBV5-1 and TRBJ2-7, reads KAGVTQTPRYLIKTRGQQVTLSCSPISGHRSVSWYQQTPGQGLQFLFEYFSETQRNKGNFPGRFSGRQFSNSRSEMNVSTLELGDSALYLCASSLEGQGTYEQYFGPGTRLTVT.

The chain recombines TRBV18 with TRBJ1-2, with TRBD1 identical over 8 bases. CDR3 length equals 14 residues. V lost 5 bases, J lost 0 bases, and 2 bases stayed unmatched. CDR1 is KGHSH and CDR2 is LQKENI in the germline V gene. In DNA, the CDR3 is TGTGCCAGCTCAGGGGACAGGACTAACTATGGCTACACCTTC. Its translation is CASSGDRTNYGYTF.

The chain carries TRBV4-3 and TRBJ1-4, with D perhaps TRBD1 (5 bases). Germline lookup yields CDR1 LGHNA and CDR2 YSLEER. The ends were cut back, 1 base at V and 8 bases at J, with 17 bases in the middle. The CDR3 loop spans 16 amino acids. CDR3 amino acids: CASSQGIGAWGEKLFF. The CDR3 DNA reads as TGCGCCAGCAGCCAAGGAATAGGGGCCTGGGGAGAAAAACTGTTTTTT.

This clone was found a few times. The genes are TRBV5-1 and TRBJ1-5, with TRBD1 as a possible D gene (5 bases). Germline values: CDR1 SGHRS, CDR2 YFSETQ. The CDR3 spans 15 residues. The V end lost 0 bases, the J end lost 4 bases, and 11 bases lay between the germline ends. Here the CDR3 DNA reads TGCGCCAGCAGCTTGGAAGGGGCTAAAAATCAGCCCCAGCATTTT. Translating it yields CASSLEGAKNQPQHF.

This clone was observed a few times. This chain connects TRBV18 to TRBJ1-6; 8 bases map to TRBD1. The germline gives CDR1 KGHSH, CDR2 LQKENI. Trimming removed 0 bases from V and 10 bases from J; junction bases left unmatched: 5. The CDR3 length is 15 residues. Written as DNA, the CDR3 is TGTGCCAGCTCACCACCGACGGGGGACAGGTCACCCCTCCACTTT. Protein sequence: CASSPPTGDRSPLHF.

As for this clone: Other DNA sequences in this sample translate to the same CDR3. The V and J genes are TRBV7-9 and TRBJ1-2; TRBD1 is a possible D gene (5 bases). CDR1 and CDR2 (germline): SEHNR, FQNEAQ (reference sequence). The CDR3 has 13 residues. The V and J ends lost 1 base and 4 bases respectively, with 7 bases between them. DNA for the CDR3: TGTGCCAGCAGCTTAGGCCAGGGCTATGGCTACACCTTC. Protein sequence: CASSLGQGYGYTF.